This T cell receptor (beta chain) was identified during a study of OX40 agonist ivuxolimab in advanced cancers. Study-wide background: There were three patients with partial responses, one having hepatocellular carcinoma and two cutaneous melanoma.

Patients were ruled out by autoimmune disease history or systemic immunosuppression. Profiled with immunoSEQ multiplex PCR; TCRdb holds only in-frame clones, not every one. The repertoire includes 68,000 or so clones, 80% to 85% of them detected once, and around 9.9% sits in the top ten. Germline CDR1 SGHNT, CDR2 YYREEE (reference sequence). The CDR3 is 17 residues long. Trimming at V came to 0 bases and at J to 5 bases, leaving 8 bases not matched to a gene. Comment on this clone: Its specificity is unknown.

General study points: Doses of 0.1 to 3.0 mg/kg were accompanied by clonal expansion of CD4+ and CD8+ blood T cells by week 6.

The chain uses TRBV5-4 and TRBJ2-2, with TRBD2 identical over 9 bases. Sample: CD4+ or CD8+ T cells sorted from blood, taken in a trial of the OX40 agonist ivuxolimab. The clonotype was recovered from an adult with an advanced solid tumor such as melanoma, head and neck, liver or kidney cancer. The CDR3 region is CASSLVLREGRTGELFF. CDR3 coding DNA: TGTGCCAGCAGCTTGGTTCTGCGGGAGGGAAGGACCGGGGAGCTGTTTTTT.